This entry concerns a single T cell receptor (beta chain). What it binds is unknown. This CDR3 is 15 amino acids long. Trimming at V came to 0 bases and at J to 4 bases, leaving 9 bases not matched to a gene. Germline V gives CDR1 DFQATT, CDR2 SNEGSKA (reference sequence). 5'RACE with constant-segment primers built TCRalpha and TCRbeta cDNA libraries with UMIs. TCRdb fed the 5' RACE reads into MiXCR, producing one record per CDR3 protein. Of 270,000 or so distinct CDR3 sequences in the sample, roughly 18% were seen once. The sample comes from a study of T-cell memory formation after mild COVID-19. Study background: Largely donor-specific sequence clusters came from two donors. Whole-study findings and limits: Clones shrinking from day 15 to 85 showed even CD4/CD8 mixes; later expanders tilted CD4+.

The sequence derives from a man aged 18 to 29 who had mild COVID-19 (a few samples of this study predate the infection). Cell type and time point are not known. This sequence joins TRBV20-1 and TRBJ2-7; the match to TRBD1 covers 7 bases. Sequenced material: PBMCs or a T cell subset sorted from them (not recorded which). CDR3 loop: CSARDPGTEKYEQYF. CDR3 coding DNA: TGCAGTGCTAGAGATCCGGGGACAGAAAAATACGAGCAGTACTTC.